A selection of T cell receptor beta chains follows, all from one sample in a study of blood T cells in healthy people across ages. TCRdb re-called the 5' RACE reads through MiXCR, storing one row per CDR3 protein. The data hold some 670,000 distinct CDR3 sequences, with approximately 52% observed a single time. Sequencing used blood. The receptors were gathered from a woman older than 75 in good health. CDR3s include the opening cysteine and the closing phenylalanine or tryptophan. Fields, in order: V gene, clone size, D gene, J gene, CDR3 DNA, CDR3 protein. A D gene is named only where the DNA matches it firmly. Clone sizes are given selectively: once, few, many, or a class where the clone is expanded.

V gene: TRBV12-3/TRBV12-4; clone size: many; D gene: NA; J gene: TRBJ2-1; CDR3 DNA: TGTGCCAGCAGTACGGCCGTTAATGAGCAGTTCTTC; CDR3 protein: CASSTAVNEQFF
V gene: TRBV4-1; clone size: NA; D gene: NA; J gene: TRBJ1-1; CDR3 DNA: TGCGCCAGCAGCCCACGGGACTCAGAGAACACTGAAGCTTTCTTT; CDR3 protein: CASSPRDSENTEAFF
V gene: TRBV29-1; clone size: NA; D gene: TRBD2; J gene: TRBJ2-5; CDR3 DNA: TGCAGCGTTGAGGTAGCGGGGGGGCAAGAGACCCAGTACTTC; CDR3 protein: CSVEVAGGQETQYF
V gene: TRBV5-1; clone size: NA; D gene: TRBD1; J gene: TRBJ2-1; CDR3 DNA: TGCGCCAGCAGCTTGGGTCAGGGGGAGCTCAATGAGCAGTTCTTC; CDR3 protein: CASSLGQGELNEQFF
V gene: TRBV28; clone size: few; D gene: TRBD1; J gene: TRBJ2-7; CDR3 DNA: TGTGCCAGCAGACCGACAGGGGAAACCTACGAGCAGTACTTC; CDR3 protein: CASRPTGETYEQYF
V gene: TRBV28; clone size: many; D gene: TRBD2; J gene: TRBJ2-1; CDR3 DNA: TGTGCCAGCAGTTTTAGCGGGAGGGCCACAGATGAGCAGTTCTTC; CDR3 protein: CASSFSGRATDEQFF
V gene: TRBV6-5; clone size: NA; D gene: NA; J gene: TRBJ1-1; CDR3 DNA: TGTGCCAGTAGAGGGGTCACTGAAGCTTTCTTT; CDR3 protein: CASRGVTEAFF
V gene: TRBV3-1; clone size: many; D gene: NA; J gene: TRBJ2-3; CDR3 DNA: TGTGCCAGCAGCTTAATGGGGCTAGCTTCAGATACGCAGTATTTT; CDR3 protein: CASSLMGLASDTQYF
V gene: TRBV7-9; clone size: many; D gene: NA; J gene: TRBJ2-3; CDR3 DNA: TGTGCCAGCAGCTTAAGGGGCCAGGGGACAGATACGCAGTATTTT; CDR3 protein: CASSLRGQGTDTQYF
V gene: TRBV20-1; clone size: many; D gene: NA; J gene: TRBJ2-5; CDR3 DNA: TGCAGTGCTCCGTACAGGTCCCTAGCCCAAGAGACCCAGTACTTC; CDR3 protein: CSAPYRSLAQETQYF
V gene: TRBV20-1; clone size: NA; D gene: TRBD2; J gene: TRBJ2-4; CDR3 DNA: TGCAGTGCTAGCGCGAATAGCGGGAGAGGGAACATTCAGTACTTC; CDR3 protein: CSASANSGRGNIQYF
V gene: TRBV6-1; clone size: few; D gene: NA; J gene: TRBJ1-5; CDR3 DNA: TGTGCCAGCACCCTCGGGGCAGAACGGGGTCAGCCCCAGCATTTT; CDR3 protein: CASTLGAERGQPQHF
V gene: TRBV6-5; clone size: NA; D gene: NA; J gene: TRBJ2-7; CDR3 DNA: TGTGCCAGCAGTTACTCGAGCGGGCGAGGGGCTTGCGAGCAGTACTTC; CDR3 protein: CASSYSSGRGACEQYF
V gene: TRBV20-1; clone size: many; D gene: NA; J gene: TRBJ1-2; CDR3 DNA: TGCAGTGCTGACCTCAGATATGGCTACACCTTC; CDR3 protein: CSADLRYGYTF
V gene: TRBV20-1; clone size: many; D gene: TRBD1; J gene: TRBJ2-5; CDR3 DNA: TGCAGTGCTAGAGGGGGACAGCTTCTTTGGGAGACCCAGTACTTC; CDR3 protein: CSARGGQLLWETQYF
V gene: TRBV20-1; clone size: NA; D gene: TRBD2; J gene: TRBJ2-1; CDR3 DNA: TGCAGTGTCCAGACTAGCGGGGTGAACAATGAGCAGTTCTTC; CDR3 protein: CSVQTSGVNNEQFF
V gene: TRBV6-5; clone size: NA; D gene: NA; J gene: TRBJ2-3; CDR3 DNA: TGTGCCAGCAGCAGGGGACTACCCGATACGCAGTATTTT; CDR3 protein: CASSRGLPDTQYF
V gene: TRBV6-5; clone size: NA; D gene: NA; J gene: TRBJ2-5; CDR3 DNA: TGTGCCAGCAGTTCTCAGGGGAGGTGGGAGACCCAGTACTTC; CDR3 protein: CASSSQGRWETQYF